These T cell receptor beta chains were read from a single sample in a study of technical replicates of blood from a handful of donors. Clones were sequenced by immunoSEQ multiplex PCR, and TCRdb holds only the in-frame ones, with some missing. The sample carries tens of thousands of clones, 75% to 90% recorded once. Source material: T cells isolated from PBMCs. Receptor source: a human donor in good health. Both conserved end residues are part of each CDR3. Each record gives: J gene, D gene, V gene, clone size, CDR3 protein, CDR3 DNA. A D gene is named only where the DNA matches it firmly. Size values are once, few and many counts, or a class for expanded clones, and some rows have none.

>TRBJ2-5|.|TRBV11-2|.
CASSFADGVEYF
TGTGCCAGCAGCTTCGCGGACGGGGTAGAGTACTTC
>TRBJ1-1|.|TRBV9|.
CASSAQNTEAFF
TGTGCCAGCAGCGCACAGAACACTGAAGCTTTCTTT
>TRBJ2-3|.|TRBV30|.
CAWTPRGITDTQYF
TGTGCCTGGACCCCTAGGGGGATCACAGATACGCAGTATTTT
>TRBJ2-7|TRBD2|TRBV11-2|.
CASSPPGLAGFEQYF
TGTGCCAGCAGCCCCCCGGGACTAGCGGGCTTTGAGCAGTACTTC
>TRBJ1-4|.|TRBV27|.
CASSLTGEKLFF
TGTGCCAGCAGCCTAACGGGTGAAAAACTGTTTTTT
>TRBJ1-1|.|TRBV19|few
CASSIAAGVSAEAFF
TGTGCCAGTAGTATAGCCGCGGGTGTGAGCGCTGAAGCTTTCTTT
>TRBJ1-2|.|TRBV6-5|.
CASSYGRQVRGYTF
TGTGCCAGCAGTTACGGGCGACAGGTGCGTGGCTACACCTTC
>TRBJ2-7|TRBD2|TRBV27|.
CASMAGGRGYEQYF
TGTGCCAGCATGGCGGGGGGCCGGGGCTACGAGCAGTACTTC
>TRBJ2-3|.|TRBV15|.
CATSRAQGGSDTQYF
TGTGCCACCAGCAGAGCACAGGGTGGGTCAGATACGCAGTATTTT
>TRBJ1-2|.|TRBV30|.
CAWSVGGDGYTF
TGTGCCTGGAGTGTGGGAGGGGATGGCTACACCTTC
>TRBJ2-7|TRBD1|TRBV5-1|.
CASSRGTGEMEQYF
TGCGCCAGCAGCAGAGGGACAGGGGAGATGGAGCAGTACTTC
>TRBJ1-4|.|TRBV6-1|.
CASSDLGPGTNEKLFF
TGTGCCAGCAGTGATTTAGGCCCAGGAACTAATGAAAAACTGTTTTTT
>TRBJ2-5|.|TRBV27|.
CASIALSGTQYF
TGTGCCAGCATCGCCCTATCCGGGACCCAGTACTTC
>TRBJ1-3|.|TRBV19|.
CASSRIEAGNTIYF
TGTGCCAGTAGTAGGATCGAAGCGGGAAACACCATATATTTT
>TRBJ1-2|.|TRBV2|.
CASMGGLTVGGYTF
TGTGCCAGCATGGGGGGACTGACTGTTGGAGGCTACACCTTC
>TRBJ1-2|.|TRBV21-1|.
CATPGTGNYGYTF
TGTGCCACACCGGGGACAGGGAACTATGGCTACACCTTC
>TRBJ2-1|TRBD2|TRBV19|.
CASSMRAGYSYNEQFF
TGTGCCAGTAGTATGAGAGCGGGGTACTCCTACAATGAGCAGTTCTTC
>TRBJ2-1|TRBD2|TRBV7-3|.
CASSFSTSGKYNEQFF
TGTGCCAGCAGCTTCTCAACTAGCGGGAAATACAATGAGCAGTTCTTC
>TRBJ2-2|.|TRBV28|.
CASSFGGNTGELFF
TGTGCCAGCAGTTTCGGAGGGAACACCGGGGAGCTGTTTTTT
>TRBJ1-2|.|TRBV4-2|.
CASSQDEGTGSPGGYTF
TGTGCCAGCAGCCAAGATGAAGGCACAGGATCACCCGGTGGCTACACCTTC
>TRBJ1-5|TRBD1|TRBV2|.
CASTLQGQGYSNQPQHF
TGTGCCAGCACCCTCCAAGGACAGGGATATAGCAATCAGCCCCAGCATTTT
>TRBJ2-7|.|TRBV21-1|.
CATDLTLYEQYF
TGTGCCACCGACTTGACTCTCTACGAGCAGTACTTC
>TRBJ1-1|.|TRBV30|few
CAWTVLNTEAFF
TGTGCCTGGACAGTTTTGAACACTGAAGCTTTCTTT
>TRBJ2-1|.|TRBV7-7|.
CASSYGGEQFF
TGTGCTAGCAGCTACGGCGGTGAGCAGTTCTTC
>TRBJ2-1|TRBD2|TRBV5-1|.
CASSRDSGRTNEQFF
TGCGCCAGCAGCCGGGATAGCGGGAGAACGAATGAGCAGTTCTTC
>TRBJ2-3|TRBD2|TRBV11-2|.
CASSLVLRDYKTDTQYF
TGTGCCAGCAGCTTAGTTCTCCGGGACTATAAGACAGATACGCAGTATTTT
>TRBJ2-7|TRBD2|TRBV29-1|.
CSVEGLAGDNSYEQYF
TGCAGCGTTGAAGGGCTAGCGGGTGACAACTCCTACGAGCAGTACTTC
>TRBJ2-3|.|TRBV5-1|.
CASSLLSSPQGTQYF
TGCGCCAGCAGCTTGTTGTCTAGCCCACAGGGTACGCAGTATTTT
>TRBJ2-1|.|TRBV21-1|.
CASSYRALAGGPGHNEQFF
TGTGCCAGCAGCTATAGGGCCCTAGCGGGAGGCCCAGGACACAATGAGCAGTTCTTC
>TRBJ2-1|TRBD2|TRBV27|.
CASSLLLAGVEQFF
TGTGCCAGCAGTTTACTACTAGCGGGAGTTGAGCAGTTCTTC
>TRBJ2-6|.|TRBV4-3|.
CASSQDPQGGANVLTF
TGCGCCAGCAGCCAAGATCCACAGGGTGGGGCCAACGTCCTGACTTTC
>TRBJ2-3|.|TRBV7-6|.
CASSSGTPELPSTDTQYF
TGTGCCAGCAGCAGCGGGACACCCGAACTGCCTAGCACAGATACGCAGTATTTT
>TRBJ2-7|TRBD2|TRBV19|.
CASRTSGRLDEQYF
TGTGCCAGTAGGACTAGCGGGAGGCTCGACGAGCAGTACTTC
>TRBJ2-5|TRBD1|TRBV27|.
CASGDRGPWETQYF
TGTGCCAGCGGGGACAGGGGGCCATGGGAGACCCAGTACTTC
>TRBJ1-2|.|TRBV20-1|.
CSATFTGGYTF
TGCAGTGCTACCTTTACGGGGGGCTACACCTTC
>TRBJ1-2|.|TRBV5-6|.
CASSPDTNYGYTF
TGTGCCAGCAGTCCGGACACTAACTATGGCTACACCTTC
>TRBJ1-1|.|TRBV9|.
CASSVRERTEAFF
TGTGCCAGCAGCGTGAGGGAACGGACTGAAGCTTTCTTT
>TRBJ1-2|.|TRBV29-1|once
CSAPGPGAGYTF
TGCAGCGCCCCTGGGCCAGGGGCCGGCTACACCTTC
>TRBJ1-4|.|TRBV2|.
CASSEIKTTRIQLFF
TGTGCCAGCAGCGAGATTAAAACGACTCGGATTCAACTGTTTTTT
>TRBJ1-1|.|TRBV11-2|.
CASGSGLVNTEAFF
TGTGCCAGCGGATCGGGACTGGTAAACACTGAAGCTTTCTTT
>TRBJ2-1|.|TRBV30|.
CAWSSREEGGAYNEQFF
TGTGCCTGGAGTAGTCGCGAAGAGGGCGGTGCCTACAATGAGCAGTTCTTC
>TRBJ2-3|.|TRBV9|.
CASSVTGLNADTQYF
TGTGCCAGCAGCGTAACCGGACTCAACGCAGATACGCAGTATTTT
>TRBJ1-1|TRBD1|TRBV28|.
CASSPRTGNTEAFF
TGTGCCAGCAGTCCACGGACAGGGAACACTGAAGCTTTCTTT